Below, 22 T cell receptor beta chains from the same sample are listed, as sequenced in a study of cytomegalovirus exposure and HLA in healthy donors. Produced via immunoSEQ multiplex PCR; TCRdb's table is partial and in-frame only. The sample includes a few hundred thousand clones, 86% seen only once; the top ten take roughly 0.75%. The specimen was PBMCs. These receptors were taken from a woman younger than 30 in good health and CMV-seronegative.

V and J are TRBV29-1 and TRBJ1-1; 8 positions match TRBD1. CDR3 length equals 13 residues. Germline loops: CDR1 SQVTM, CDR2 ANQGSEA. V shed 6 bases, J shed 4 bases, and the junction held 7 bases outside the gene matches. The CDR3 region is CSVPGGRGTEAFF. DNA for the CDR3: TGCAGCGTACCAGGGGGCCGGGGCACTGAAGCTTTCTTT.

The chain carries TRBV28 and TRBJ2-2; 7 nucleotides agree with TRBD2. This CDR3 contains 14 residues. The J segment lost 5 bases and the V segment lost 6 bases, leaving 6 bases of the junction unmatched. In germline, CDR1 is MDHEN, CDR2 SYDVKM. The CDR3 region has the DNA TGTGCCAGCAGAGTCGGGGGGAGAACCGGGGAGCTGTTTTTT. Protein: CASRVGGRTGELFF. The full variable domain, rest sourced from reference TRBV28 and TRBJ2-2, is DVKVTQSSRYLVKRTGEKVFLECVQDMDHENMFWYRQDPGLGLRLIYFSYDVKMKEKGDIPEGYSVSREKKERFSLILESASTNQTSMYLCASRVGGRTGELFFGEGSRLTVL.

The genes are TRBV6-5 and TRBJ2-6; the D is unclear. CDR1 and CDR2 from the germline V gene are MNHEY and SVGAGI. The CDR3 runs to 16 residues. The V gene lost 3 bases and the J gene lost 0 bases, with 9 bases spanning the gap. CDR3 DNA: TGTGCCAGCAGTTATACATTCAGCTCTGGGGCCAACGTCCTGACTTTC. Translating it yields CASSYTFSSGANVLTF.

V usage is TRBV10-2 and J usage is TRBJ2-1, with 8 bases lining up with TRBD1. Trimming at V came to 5 bases and at J to 6 bases, leaving 6 bases not matched to a gene. The CDR3 runs 14 residues. Germline-derived CDR1 and CDR2 are WSHSY and SAAADI. The CDR3 loop is CASSRQGWGNEQFF. The CDR3, as DNA: TGCGCCAGCAGTCGACAGGGGTGGGGCAATGAGCAGTTCTTC.

This clone was detected a few times. This chain uses TRBV6-6 with TRBJ2-7; D perhaps matches TRBD1 (5 bases). Trimming removed 4 bases from V and 2 bases from J, with 12 bases in between. Germline CDR1 reads MNHNY; CDR2 reads SVGAGI (reference sequence). The CDR3 runs 14 residues. DNA of the CDR3: TGTGCCAGCAGTTTGGGGCACGCGACCTACGAGCAGTACTTC. Amino acid sequence: CASSLGHATYEQYF.

To note about this clone: Other nucleotide sequences in the sample specify the same CDR3. The gene calls are TRBV6-5 and TRBJ1-5; the D is unclear. Germline values: CDR1 MNHEY, CDR2 SVGAGI. The CDR3 spans 13 residues. V lost 5 bases to trimming and J lost 0 bases, with 5 bases between them. Here the CDR3 reads CASSPYSNQPQHF. Written as DNA, the CDR3 is TGTGCCAGCAGTCCGTATAGCAATCAGCCCCAGCATTTT.

The chain is built from TRBV27 and TRBJ2-3; 7 positions agree with TRBD2. With V trimmed by 4 bases and J by 3 bases, 4 bases remained unmatched. CDR1 is MNHEY and CDR2 is SMNVEV in the germline V gene (reference sequence). The CDR3 has 14 residues. The CDR3: CASSYGLDTDTQYF. Written as DNA, the CDR3 is TGTGCCAGCAGTTACGGACTAGATACAGATACGCAGTATTTT.

This clone appeared a single time. The chain joins TRBV5-1 to TRBJ2-5; no firm D call. V lost 0 bases, J lost 5 bases, and 11 bases lay in between. CDR1 and CDR2 (germline): SGHRS, YFSETQ. CDR3 size: 14 residues. As DNA, the CDR3 is TGCGCCAGCAGCTTGGGAAGTCGGGTGGAGACCCAGTACTTC. It yields the protein CASSLGSRVETQYF.

This rearrangement joins TRBV18 to TRBJ1-2; 7 bases line up with TRBD1. Germline V gene data show CDR1 as KGHSH and CDR2 as LQKENI. V trimming: 2 bases; J trimming: 4 bases; junction bases outside the gene matches: 4. The CDR3 extends over 14 amino acids. Here the CDR3 DNA reads TGTGCCAGCTCACCAGGGGACAGCCGCTATGGCTACACCTTC. Its translation is CASSPGDSRYGYTF.

The chain is built from TRBV27 and TRBJ2-7; 9 bases map to TRBD2. This CDR3 is built from 17 residues. From germline, CDR1 is MNHEY and CDR2 SMNVEV (reference sequence). With V trimmed by 0 bases and J by 4 bases, 10 bases remained unmatched. CDR3 bases: TGTGCCAGCAGTTTATCGTACCCAGCGGGGGGCCGTTACGAGCAGTACTTC. Translating gives CASSLSYPAGGRYEQYF.

This clone occurred once. The rearrangement links TRBV28 to TRBJ1-2; 10 bases agree with TRBD1. The V and J ends lost 6 bases and 8 bases, in that order; junction bases with no gene match: 9. The CDR3 spans 14 residues. Looked up from germline, CDR1 is MDHEN and CDR2 is SYDVKM. The CDR3 protein is CASRLPGQGYGYTF. The CDR3 nucleotides read TGTGCCAGCAGGTTACCGGGACAGGGGTACGGCTACACCTTC.

About this clone: Other DNA sequences in this specimen translate into the identical CDR3. The genes are TRBV5-1 and TRBJ2-5, with TRBD2 identical over 11 bases. Germline values: CDR1 SGHRS, CDR2 YFSETQ. The ends lost 3 bases at V and 2 bases at J; junction bases unmatched: 6. The CDR3 is made up of 16 amino acids. The CDR3 spells CASSSPSGGTQETQYF. CDR3 DNA sequence: TGCGCCAGCAGCTCCCCTAGCGGGGGGACACAAGAGACCCAGTACTTC.

The gene calls are TRBV15 and TRBJ2-2; the D gene is possibly TRBD1 (8 bases). This CDR3 is built from 15 residues. Deletions cut 5 bases from V and 5 bases from J, with 15 bases between. Germline CDR1 LNHNV, CDR2 YYDKDF (reference sequence). The CDR3 coding sequence is TGTGCCACCAGCCTAGGACAGGGAGGGACCGGGGAGCTGTTTTTT. Amino acids: CATSLGQGGTGELFF.

The V and J genes are TRBV10-3 and TRBJ2-1; 14 bases agree with TRBD2. V trimming: 6 bases; J trimming: 6 bases; junction bases outside the gene matches: 1. Per germline, CDR1 ENHRY and CDR2 SYGVKD. This CDR3 has 14 amino acids. The CDR3 is CAIRGTSGSNEQFF. CDR3 DNA sequence: TGTGCCATCAGGGGGACTAGCGGGAGCAATGAGCAGTTCTTC.

The chain combines TRBV7-6 with TRBJ2-6; 8 bases align to TRBD2. CDR1 SGHVS and CDR2 FNYEAQ come from the germline V gene. V lost 3 bases to trimming and J lost 0 bases; unmatched junction nucleotides: 4. The CDR3 is 17 residues long. The CDR3 nucleotides read TGTGCCAGCAGCTTGGCGGGGGGCCTCTCTGGGGCCAACGTCCTGACTTTC. Translating it yields CASSLAGGLSGANVLTF.

V is TRBV7-3 and J is TRBJ2-4, with D perhaps matching TRBD1 (6 bases). The CDR3 contains 14 residues. V lost 5 bases, J lost 6 bases, and 14 bases lay in between. Germline assignment: CDR1 SGHTA and CDR2 FQGTGA. In nucleotides, the CDR3 is TGTGCCAGCAGCCCCGGGCCAGGGGTAAACATTCAGTACTTC. Its protein product is CASSPGPGVNIQYF.

The chain recombines TRBV10-3 with TRBJ2-7; 9 bases match TRBD1. Germline V lookup: CDR1 ENHRY, CDR2 SYGVKD. V lost 4 bases to trimming and J lost 4 bases; unmatched junction nucleotides: 2. The CDR3 consists of 13 residues. In nucleotides, the CDR3 is TGTGCCATCAGTGGGGACAGGGAATACGAGCAGTACTTC. Amino acid sequence: CAISGDREYEQYF.

The J gene is TRBJ2-5, the V gene TRBV4-1, with 8 bases that match TRBD2. The CDR3 totals 15 residues. CDR1 is MGHRA and CDR2 is YSYEKL in the germline V gene. Trimming took 4 bases from V and 5 from J; bases not matched to a gene: 9. The DNA of the CDR3 is TGCGCCAGCAGCCCCCAAGGAGCGGGGGTGGAGACCCAGTACTTC. Translating gives CASSPQGAGVETQYF.

The chain joins TRBV29-1 to TRBJ2-1; a possible D gene is TRBD2 (5 bases). V was cut by 6 bases and J by 3 bases, with 18 bases left in between. The CDR3 has 15 amino acids. Germline V CDR1 and CDR2: SQVTM, ANQGSEA. The chain's CDR3 is CSVDSGVPFYNEQFF. The CDR3 coding sequence is TGCAGCGTGGATTCCGGGGTACCCTTCTACAATGAGCAGTTCTTC.

The chain combines TRBV5-1 with TRBJ1-1; no definite D call. Trimming pared 0 bases from V and 8 bases from J, leaving 5 bases between. CDR3 length equals 11 residues. Germline values: CDR1 SGHRS, CDR2 YFSETQ. Here the CDR3 DNA reads TGCGCCAGCAGCTTGGGGGCGGAAGCTTTCTTT. Residues: CASSLGAEAFF.

The V gene is TRBV2, the J gene TRBJ1-2, with 9 bases identical to TRBD1. V trimming: 10 bases; J trimming: 5 bases; junction bases outside the gene matches: 8. The CDR3 sequence is 13 residues long. Germline loops: CDR1 SNHLY, CDR2 FYNNEI. CDR3 protein: CAIPRQGEYGYTF. DNA for the CDR3: TGTGCCATACCCAGACAGGGGGAGTATGGCTACACCTTC.

A few counts support this clone. The V gene is TRBV9, the J gene TRBJ1-4, with 7 bases that match TRBD1. The CDR3 loop spans 12 amino acids. Per germline, CDR1 SGDLS and CDR2 YYNGEE. The V segment lost 3 bases and the J segment 7 bases; nucleotides outside the gene matches: 0. The CDR3 DNA reads TGTGCCAGCAGCGCAGGGGGTGAAAAACTGTTTTTT. Translation: CASSAGGEKLFF.